Presented here are 2 T cell receptor beta chains from one specimen sequenced in a study of metastatic and nonmetastatic thyroid tumors. Patients had received no treatment of any kind before thyroid surgery. TCRdb recomputed clones from the PCR reads via MiXCR. The table has 7,000 to 8,500 clones, over 25% seen once. Sequencing input: tumor tissue. The source is a female donor with papillary thyroid cancer or a benign thyroid nodule (not recorded which). Some clones in this sample may be carry-over from other donors' samples.

Concerning this clone: At one boundary the junction diverges from the germline segment, which might be a read error. The chain has TRBV24-1 and TRBJ2-1, with TRBD2 matching 8 bases. Germline V gene lookup returns CDR1 KGHDR and CDR2 SFDVKD. This CDR3 spans 16 amino acids. The CDR3 coding sequence is TGTGCCACCAGTGATTTCCCCGGGGGGGTTCACAAGGAGCATTTCTTC. Protein sequence: CATSDFPGGVHKEHFF.

The chain joins TRBV20-1 to TRBJ2-5, with TRBD2 identical over 7 bases. There are 14 residues in the CDR3. Per the germline V gene, CDR1 is DFQATT and CDR2 is SNEGSKA (reference sequence). The CDR3 here is CSPDGPSGQETQYF. CDR3 DNA sequence: TGCAGCCCCGACGGTCCTAGCGGCCAAGAGACCCAGTACTTC.